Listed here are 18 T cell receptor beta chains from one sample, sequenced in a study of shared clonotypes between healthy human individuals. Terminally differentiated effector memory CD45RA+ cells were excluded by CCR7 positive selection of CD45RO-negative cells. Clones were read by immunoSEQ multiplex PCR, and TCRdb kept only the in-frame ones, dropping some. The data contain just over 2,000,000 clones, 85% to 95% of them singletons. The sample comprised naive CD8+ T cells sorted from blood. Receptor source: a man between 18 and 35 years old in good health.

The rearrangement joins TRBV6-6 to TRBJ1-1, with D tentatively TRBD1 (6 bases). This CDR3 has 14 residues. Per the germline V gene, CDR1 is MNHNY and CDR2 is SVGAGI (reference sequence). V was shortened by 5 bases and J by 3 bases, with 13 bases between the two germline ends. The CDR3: CASSPRGPYTEAFF. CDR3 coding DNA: TGTGCCAGCAGTCCCAGGGGCCCATACACTGAAGCTTTCTTT.

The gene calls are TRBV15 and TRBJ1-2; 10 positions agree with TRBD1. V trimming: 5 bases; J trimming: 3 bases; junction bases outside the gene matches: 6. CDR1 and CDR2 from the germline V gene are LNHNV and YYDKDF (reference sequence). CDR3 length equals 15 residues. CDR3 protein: CATSLIGTGDYGYTF. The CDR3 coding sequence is TGTGCCACCAGCCTAATCGGGACAGGGGACTATGGCTACACCTTC.

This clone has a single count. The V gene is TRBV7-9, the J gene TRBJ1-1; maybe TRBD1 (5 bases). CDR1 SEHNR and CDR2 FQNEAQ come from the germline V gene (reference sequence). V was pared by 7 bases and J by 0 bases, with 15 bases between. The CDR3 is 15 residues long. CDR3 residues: CASTMPGAMNTEAFF. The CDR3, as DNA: TGTGCCAGCACCATGCCCGGGGCTATGAACACTGAAGCTTTCTTT.

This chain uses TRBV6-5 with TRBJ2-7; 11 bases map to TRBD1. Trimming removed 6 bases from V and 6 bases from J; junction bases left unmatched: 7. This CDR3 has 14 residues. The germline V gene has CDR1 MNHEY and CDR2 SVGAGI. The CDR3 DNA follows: TGTGCCAGCAGGATCGGGACAGGGGGGAGCGAGCAGTACTTC. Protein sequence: CASRIGTGGSEQYF.

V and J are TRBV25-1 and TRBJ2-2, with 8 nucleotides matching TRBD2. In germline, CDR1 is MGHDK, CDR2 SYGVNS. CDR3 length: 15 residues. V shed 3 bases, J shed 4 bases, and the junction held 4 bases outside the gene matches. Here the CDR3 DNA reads TGTGCCAGCAGTGACCCGGGGGGGGGCACCGGGGAGCTGTTTTTT. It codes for CASSDPGGGTGELFF.

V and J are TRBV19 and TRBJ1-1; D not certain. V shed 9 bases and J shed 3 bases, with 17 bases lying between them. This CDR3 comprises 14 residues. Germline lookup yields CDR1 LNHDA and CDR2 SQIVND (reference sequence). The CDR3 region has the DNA TGTGCCAGCTCAACACGGATCAAGGACACTGAAGCTTTCTTT. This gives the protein CASSTRIKDTEAFF.

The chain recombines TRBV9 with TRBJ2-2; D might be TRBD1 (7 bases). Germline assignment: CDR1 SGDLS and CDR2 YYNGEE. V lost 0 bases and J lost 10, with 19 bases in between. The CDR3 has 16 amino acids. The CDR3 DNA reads TGTGCCAGCAGCGTAGGGAGGGGACAGAACCGTGAGGAGCTGTTTTTT. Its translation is CASSVGRGQNREELFF.

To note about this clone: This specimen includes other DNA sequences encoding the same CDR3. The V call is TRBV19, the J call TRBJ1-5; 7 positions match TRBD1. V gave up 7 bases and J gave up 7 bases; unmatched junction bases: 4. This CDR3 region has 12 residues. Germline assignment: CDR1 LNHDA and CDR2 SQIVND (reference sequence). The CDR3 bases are TGTGCCAGTACCCCAGGGGGGCAGCCCCAGCATTTT. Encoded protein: CASTPGGQPQHF. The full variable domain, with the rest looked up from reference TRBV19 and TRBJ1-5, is DGGITQSPKYLFRKEGQNVTLSCEQNLNHDAMYWYRQDPGQGLRLIYYSQIVNDFQKGDIAEGYSVSREKKESFPLTVTSAQKNPTAFYLCASTPGGQPQHFGDGTRLSIL.

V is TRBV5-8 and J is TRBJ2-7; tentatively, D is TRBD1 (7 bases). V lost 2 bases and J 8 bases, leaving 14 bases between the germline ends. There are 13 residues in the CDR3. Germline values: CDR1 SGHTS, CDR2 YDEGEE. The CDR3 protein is CASSFTEGQQQYF. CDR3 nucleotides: TGTGCCAGCAGCTTTACGGAGGGACAGCAGCAGTACTTC. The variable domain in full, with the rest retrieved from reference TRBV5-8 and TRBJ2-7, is EAGVTQSPTHLIKTRGQQATLRCSPISGHTSVYWYQQALGLGLQFLLWYDEGEERNRGNFPPRFSGRQFPNYSSELNVNALELEDSALYLCASSFTEGQQQYFGPGTRLTVT.

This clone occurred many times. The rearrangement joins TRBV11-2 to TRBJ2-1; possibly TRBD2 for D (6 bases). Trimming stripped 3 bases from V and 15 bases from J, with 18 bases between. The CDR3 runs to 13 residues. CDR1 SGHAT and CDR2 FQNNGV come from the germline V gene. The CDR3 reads CASSLTYGGNAFF. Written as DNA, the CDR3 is TGTGCCAGCAGCTTGACGTACGGGGGAAACGCGTTCTTC.

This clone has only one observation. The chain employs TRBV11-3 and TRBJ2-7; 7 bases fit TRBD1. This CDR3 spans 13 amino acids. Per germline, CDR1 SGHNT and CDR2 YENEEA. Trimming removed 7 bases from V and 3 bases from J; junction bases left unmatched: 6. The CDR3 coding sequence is TGTGCCAGCATGACAGGGCCTTACTACGAGCAGTACTTC. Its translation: CASMTGPYYEQYF.

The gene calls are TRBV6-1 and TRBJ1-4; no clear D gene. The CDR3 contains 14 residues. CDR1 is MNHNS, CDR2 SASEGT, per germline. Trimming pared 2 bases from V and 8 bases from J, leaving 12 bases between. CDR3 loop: CASSESPSGEKLFF. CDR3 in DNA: TGTGCCAGCAGTGAATCCCCCTCTGGGGAAAAACTGTTTTTT.

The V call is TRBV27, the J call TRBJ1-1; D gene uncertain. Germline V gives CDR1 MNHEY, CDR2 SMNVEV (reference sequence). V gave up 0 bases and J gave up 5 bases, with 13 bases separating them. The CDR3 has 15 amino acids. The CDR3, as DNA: TGTGCCAGCAGTTTATCGATTGAGGGAAGGACTGAAGCTTTCTTT. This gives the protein CASSLSIEGRTEAFF.

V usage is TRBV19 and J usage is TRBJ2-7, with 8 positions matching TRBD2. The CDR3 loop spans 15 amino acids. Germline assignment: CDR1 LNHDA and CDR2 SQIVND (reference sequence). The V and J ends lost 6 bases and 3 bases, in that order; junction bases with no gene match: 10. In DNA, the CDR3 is TGTGCCAGTAGCCTTCGGCCCAGCGGGAGCTACGAGCAGTACTTC. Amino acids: CASSLRPSGSYEQYF.

In DNA form, the CDR3 reads TGCGCCAGCAGCCCGACGGTGAGCTCCTACAATGAGCAGTTCTTC. Translation: CASSPTVSSYNEQFF. This chain connects TRBV4-3 to TRBJ2-1, with D unclear. Germline loops: CDR1 LGHNA, CDR2 YSLEER. Trimming took off 4 bases at V and 0 bases at J, with 10 bases between the two ends. The CDR3 consists of 15 residues.

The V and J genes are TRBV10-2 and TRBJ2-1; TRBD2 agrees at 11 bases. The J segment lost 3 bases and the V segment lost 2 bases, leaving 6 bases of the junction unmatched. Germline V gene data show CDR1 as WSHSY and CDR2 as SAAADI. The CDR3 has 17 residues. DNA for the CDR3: TGCGCCAGCAGTGAGGCTAGCGGGGGGCCCAACTACAATGAGCAGTTCTTC. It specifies CASSEASGGPNYNEQFF.

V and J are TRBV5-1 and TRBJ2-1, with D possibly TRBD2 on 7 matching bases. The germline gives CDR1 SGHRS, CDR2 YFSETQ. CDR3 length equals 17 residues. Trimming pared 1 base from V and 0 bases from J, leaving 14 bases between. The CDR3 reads CASSLTGGLTSYNEQFF. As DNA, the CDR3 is TGCGCCAGCAGCTTGACCGGGGGGCTAACCTCCTACAATGAGCAGTTCTTC.

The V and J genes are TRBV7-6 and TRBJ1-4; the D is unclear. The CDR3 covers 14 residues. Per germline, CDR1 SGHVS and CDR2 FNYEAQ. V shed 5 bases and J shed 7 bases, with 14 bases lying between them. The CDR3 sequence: CASSLGPPGEKLFF. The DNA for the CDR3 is TGTGCCAGCAGCCTGGGCCCTCCCGGTGAAAAACTGTTTTTT.